A single T cell receptor beta chain is shown here with its context. This specimen belongs to a study of cytomegalovirus exposure and HLA in healthy donors. Repertoires were generated with immunoSEQ multiplex PCR, while TCRdb's copy carries only in-frame clones and drops some. The sample gives about 220,000 clones, approximately 90% of which show up once; roughly 1% is in the top ten. V lost 2 bases, J lost 10 bases, and 7 bases stayed unmatched. This CDR3 region has 14 residues. CDR1 is LNHDA and CDR2 is SQIVND in the germline V gene (reference sequence). The V gene is TRBV19, the J gene TRBJ2-1; the match to TRBD2 covers 8 bases. The source is a woman aged 18 to 35 in good health and CMV-seronegative. The sequenced sample was PBMCs. CDR3 region: CASSITGGGREQFF. CDR3 bases: TGTGCCAGTAGTATAACGGGAGGGGGTAGAGAGCAGTTCTTC.